Sequencing of this T cell receptor beta chain was carried out in a study of blood T cell repertoires in COVID-19. In the authors' workflow: Reference gene primers were amplified, and this amplification served to estimate nucleated cell counts. TCRdb's table, derived via immunoSEQ multiplex PCR, lists solely in-frame clones and lacks some. For V, J and clone size, that table is used; D and trimming come from the DNA. The sample has about 160,000 clones, approximately 80% seen once. Seattle's cohort entered during active infection and was followed longitudinally. CDR3 length equals 15 residues. CDR1 and CDR2 from the germline V gene are LNHDA and SQIVND (reference sequence). V gave up 0 bases and J gave up 6 bases, with 14 bases separating them.

The sequence derives from a woman between 40 and 50 years old with COVID-19, enrolled during active disease. Sequencing was carried out using peripheral blood. The gene calls are TRBV19 and TRBJ1-1; maybe TRBD1 (6 bases). CDR3 residues: CASSIDSTGNPEAFF. DNA of the CDR3: TGTGCCAGTAGTATAGATTCCACAGGGAATCCTGAAGCTTTCTTT.